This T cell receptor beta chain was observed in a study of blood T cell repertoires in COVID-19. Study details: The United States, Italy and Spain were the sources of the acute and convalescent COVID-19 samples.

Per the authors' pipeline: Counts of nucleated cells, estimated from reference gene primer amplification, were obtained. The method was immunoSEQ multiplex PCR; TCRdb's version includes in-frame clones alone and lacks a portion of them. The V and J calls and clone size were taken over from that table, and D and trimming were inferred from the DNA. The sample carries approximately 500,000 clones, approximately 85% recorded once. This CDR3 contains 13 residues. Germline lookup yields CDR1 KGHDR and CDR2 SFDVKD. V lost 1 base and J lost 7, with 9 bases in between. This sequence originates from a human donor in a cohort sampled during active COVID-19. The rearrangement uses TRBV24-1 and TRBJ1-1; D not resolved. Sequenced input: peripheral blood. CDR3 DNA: TGTGCCACCAGTGATTTACCAGGAAATGAAGCTTTCTTT. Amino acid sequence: CATSDLPGNEAFF.